This paragraph covers one TCR beta chain sequence. Its antigen is not known. This sample is drawn from a study of cytomegalovirus exposure and HLA in healthy donors. The V gene end was trimmed by 5 bases and the J gene end by 2 bases; junction bases not matched to a gene: 4. Germline CDR1 is ENHRY and CDR2 is SYGVKD. The CDR3 spans 14 residues. General observations from the study: According to the study, some 160 TCR beta chains were cytomegalovirus-associated. Most likely, a cluster of highly shared sequence variants arose as a sequencing artifact. Later analysis demonstrated an association between a missense DCLRE1C variant and TCR beta V- and J-gene trimming.

The study ran its PCR with 60 Vbeta and 13 Jbeta primers. In the study's own analysis: An analysis performed later counted roughly 79 million unique TCR beta chains (roughly 11 million of them shared). Clones were sequenced by immunoSEQ multiplex PCR, and TCRdb holds only the in-frame ones, with some missing. V and J calls and clone size come straight from that table; D and trimming were deduced from the DNA. The sample lists around 170,000 clones, around 78% occurring once. Sequencing was performed on PBMCs. The receptor comes from a man younger than 35 in good health and CMV-seronegative. This chain connects TRBV10-3 to TRBJ2-3, with 7 positions matching TRBD1. The chain's CDR3 is CAISSTGPTDTQYF. In nucleotides, the CDR3 is TGTGCCATCAGTTCGACAGGGCCCACAGATACGCAGTATTTT.